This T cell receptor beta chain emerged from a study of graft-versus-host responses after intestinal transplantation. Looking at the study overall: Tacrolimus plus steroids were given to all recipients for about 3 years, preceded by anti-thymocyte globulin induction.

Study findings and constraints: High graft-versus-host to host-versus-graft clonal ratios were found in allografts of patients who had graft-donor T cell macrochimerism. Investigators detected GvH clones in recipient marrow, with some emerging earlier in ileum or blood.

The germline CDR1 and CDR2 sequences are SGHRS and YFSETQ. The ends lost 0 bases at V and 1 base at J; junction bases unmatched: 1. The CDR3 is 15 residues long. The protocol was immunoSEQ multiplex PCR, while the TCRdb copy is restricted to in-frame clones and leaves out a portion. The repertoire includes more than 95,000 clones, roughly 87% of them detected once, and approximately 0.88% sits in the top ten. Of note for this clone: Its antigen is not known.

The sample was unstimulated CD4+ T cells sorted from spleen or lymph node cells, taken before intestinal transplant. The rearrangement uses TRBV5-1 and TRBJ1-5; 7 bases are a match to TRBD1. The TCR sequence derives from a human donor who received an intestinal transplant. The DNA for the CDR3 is TGCGCCAGCAGCTTGGTAGGGGGCAGCAATCAGCCCCAGCATTTT. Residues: CASSLVGGSNQPQHF.